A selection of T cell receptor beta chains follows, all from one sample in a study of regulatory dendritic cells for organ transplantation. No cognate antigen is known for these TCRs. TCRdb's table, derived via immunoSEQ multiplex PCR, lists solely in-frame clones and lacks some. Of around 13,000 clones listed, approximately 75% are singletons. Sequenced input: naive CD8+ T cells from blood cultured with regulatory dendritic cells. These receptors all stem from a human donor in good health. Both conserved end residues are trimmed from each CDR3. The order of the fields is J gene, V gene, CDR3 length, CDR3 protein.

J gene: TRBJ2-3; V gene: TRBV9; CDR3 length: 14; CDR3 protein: ASSVVSGGAIDTQY
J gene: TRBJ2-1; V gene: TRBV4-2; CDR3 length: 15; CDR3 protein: ASSPRGPTSSYNEQF
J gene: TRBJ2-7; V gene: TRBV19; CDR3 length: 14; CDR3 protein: ASSKGAGQALYEQY
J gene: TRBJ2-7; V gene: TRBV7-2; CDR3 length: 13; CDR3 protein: ASRPLAGVSYEQY
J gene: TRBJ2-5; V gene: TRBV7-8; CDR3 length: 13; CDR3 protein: ASSLVMSGQETQY
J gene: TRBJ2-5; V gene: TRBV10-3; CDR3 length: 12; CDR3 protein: AISAPGLEETQY
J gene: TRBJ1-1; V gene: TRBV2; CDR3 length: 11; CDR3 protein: ASSGDNSAEAF
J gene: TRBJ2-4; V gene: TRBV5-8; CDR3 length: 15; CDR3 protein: ASSLTLTGVAKNIQY
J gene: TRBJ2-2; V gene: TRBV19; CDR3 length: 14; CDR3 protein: ASSIDGGRNTGELF
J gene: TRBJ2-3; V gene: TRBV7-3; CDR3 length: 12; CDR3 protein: ASSRLGTPDTQY
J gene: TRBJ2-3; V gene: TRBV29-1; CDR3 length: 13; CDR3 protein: SVRRPASGADTQY